The next 28 T cell receptor beta chains were all read from a single sample in a study of T and B cells in COVID-19 patients. Multiplex PCR with BIOMED2 TRB-A/B primer pools amplified TRB rearrangements. One entry per CDR3 protein, called by TCRdb with MiXCR from the multiplex PCR reads. The table shows about 6,400 distinct CDR3 sequences, with approximately 26% occurring only once. Blood genomic DNA input for TRB amplification was roughly 250-500 ng. Sequenced sample: blood. The receptors stem from a human donor with active COVID-19.

This chain links TRBV4-1 with TRBJ1-4; a possible D gene is TRBD1 (6 bases). Looked up from germline, CDR1 is MGHRA and CDR2 is YSYEKL. This CDR3 spans 16 amino acids. Trimming cost V 0 bases and J 9 bases, with 17 bases left between them. CDR3 DNA: TGCGCCAGCAGCCAAGAACCAGGGGTCGGTTTCAAAAAACTGTTTTTT. Translation gives CASSQEPGVGFKKLFF.

The J gene is TRBJ1-2, the V gene TRBV24-1; D gene unclear. Per the germline V gene, CDR1 is KGHDR and CDR2 is SFDVKD. Trimming cost V 1 base and J 10 bases, with 9 bases left between them. This CDR3 has 12 amino acids. CDR3 nucleotide sequence: TGTGCCACCAGTGATTTCGCGGGCGCCTACACCTTC. This translates into CATSDFAGAYTF.

This chain connects TRBV6-2 or TRBV6-3 to TRBJ2-2; 7 bases match TRBD2. The CDR3 consists of 17 residues. The V segment lost 0 bases and the J segment 6 bases; nucleotides outside the gene matches: 10. The germline V gene has CDR1 MNHEY and CDR2 SVGEGT. CDR3 sequence reads: CASSYSMAAGKAGELFF. The CDR3 DNA sequence: TGTGCCAGCAGTTACTCGATGGCAGCGGGGAAGGCCGGGGAGCTGTTTTTT.

This clonotype is labeled medium-sized. The rearrangement links TRBV18 to TRBJ2-3; D not certain. The ends were cut back, 0 bases at V and 2 bases at J, with 6 bases in the middle. CDR1 is KGHSH, CDR2 LQKENI, per germline. The CDR3 is 14 residues long. The CDR3 sequence: CASSPPAVTDTQYF. Here the CDR3 DNA reads TGTGCCAGCTCACCACCGGCAGTCACAGATACGCAGTATTTT.

This rearrangement joins TRBV4-1 to TRBJ2-1; 11 bases agree with TRBD2. Germline V gene lookup returns CDR1 MGHRA and CDR2 YSYEKL. The V segment lost 1 base and the J segment 0 bases; nucleotides outside the gene matches: 17. CDR3 size: 22 residues. CDR3 nucleotide sequence: TGCGCCAGCAGCCAAGGTCGCCCAGCGGCTAGCGGGGGGCTCTACTCCTACAATGAGCAGTTCTTC. Amino acids: CASSQGRPAASGGLYSYNEQFF.

By sample share, this clonotype is medium-sized (0.01 to 0.1%). The chain carries TRBV19 and TRBJ1-2; D is uncertain. V lost 8 bases and J lost 2, with 12 bases in between. Germline V gene sequence: CDR1 LNHDA, CDR2 SQIVND (reference sequence). The CDR3 length is 13 residues. The CDR3 DNA sequence: TGTGCCAGTCGCCGGACGGAGAACTATGGCTACACCTTC. Amino acid sequence: CASRRTENYGYTF.

The genes are TRBV7-2 and TRBJ2-5; D is perhaps TRBD1 (6 bases). This CDR3 contains 14 residues. The ends were cut back, 4 bases at V and 4 bases at J, with 13 bases in the middle. Germline CDR1 SGHTA, CDR2 FQGNSA. The CDR3 coding sequence is TGTGCCAGCAGCTCAATGGGGGCGGGAGAGACCCAGTACTTC. Protein: CASSSMGAGETQYF.

This clonotype is categorized as medium-sized. J is TRBJ2-3 and V is TRBV30, with 12 bases aligning to TRBD2. V lost 2 bases and J lost 4; bases outside the gene matches: 4. CDR3 length: 15 amino acids. The germline gives CDR1 GTSNPN, CDR2 SVGIG (reference sequence). The CDR3 sequence: CAWSPGLAGSDTQYF. The CDR3 DNA reads as TGTGCCTGGAGTCCGGGACTAGCGGGTTCAGATACGCAGTATTTT.

This clonotype rates as medium-sized. The chain recombines TRBV6-2 or TRBV6-3 with TRBJ2-1, with 14 bases that match TRBD2. The ends lost 7 bases at V and 8 bases at J; junction bases unmatched: 7. Germline CDR1 is MNHEY and CDR2 is SVGEGT. The CDR3 has 15 amino acids. CDR3 loop: CASTRGLAGGYEQFF. CDR3 nucleotides: TGTGCCAGCACTAGAGGACTAGCGGGGGGCTATGAGCAGTTCTTC.

This clonotype is judged medium-sized (0.01 to 0.1%). V and J are TRBV6-6 and TRBJ2-7, with TRBD1 identical over 8 bases. The CDR3 length is 15 residues. V lost 7 bases to trimming and J lost 2 bases; unmatched junction nucleotides: 10. The germline gives CDR1 MNHNY, CDR2 SVGAGI (reference sequence). CDR3 DNA: TGTGCCAGCATGGCCGACAGGGGCCTTGCCTACGAGCAGTACTTC. The encoded protein is CASMADRGLAYEQYF.

Sample share makes this clonotype medium-sized. V is TRBV6-2 or TRBV6-3 and J is TRBJ2-7; D tentatively fits TRBD1 or TRBD2 (6 bases each). V lost 2 bases and J lost 3, with 11 bases in between. The germline CDR1 and CDR2 sequences are MNHEY and SVGEGT. CDR3 length: 14 amino acids. CDR3 sequence: CASSYGGPNYEQYF. DNA of the CDR3: TGTGCCAGCAGTTACGGGGGGCCTAACTACGAGCAGTACTTC.

The chain links TRBV20-1 to TRBJ2-1, with D perhaps TRBD1 (6 bases). The CDR3 runs to 15 residues. Looked up from germline, CDR1 is DFQATT and CDR2 is SNEGSKA (reference sequence). V was trimmed by 6 bases and J by 5 bases, leaving 20 bases between them. The CDR3 loop reads CSALLQGGTNNEQFF. Written as DNA, the CDR3 is TGCAGTGCCCTACTGCAAGGGGGAACGAACAATGAGCAGTTCTTC.

The V and J genes are TRBV6-5 and TRBJ2-3; 14 bases match TRBD2. V lost 6 bases to trimming and J lost 6 bases; unmatched junction nucleotides: 11. CDR3 length: 17 residues. Germline-derived CDR1 and CDR2 are MNHEY and SVGAGI. The CDR3 coding sequence is TGTGCCAGCAGCTCCGCGACTAGCGGGGGGGCAAAGGATACGCAGTATTTT. Its protein is CASSSATSGGAKDTQYF.

The CDR3 here is CAISEGGGYTF. CDR3 coding DNA: TGTGCCATCAGTGAGGGGGGAGGCTACACCTTC. This chain links TRBV10-3 with TRBJ1-2; maybe TRBD1 (5 bases). Germline V lookup: CDR1 ENHRY, CDR2 SYGVKD. V was pared by 2 bases and J by 8 bases, with 6 bases between. The CDR3 totals 11 residues.

The chain is built from TRBV6-5 and TRBJ1-1; weak D call: TRBD1 (6 bases). Trimming took off 5 bases at V and 3 bases at J, with 10 bases between the two ends. Germline CDR1 is MNHEY and CDR2 is SVGAGI. This CDR3 comprises 13 residues. CDR3 DNA: TGTGCCAGCAGTGACAGGAGGTACACTGAAGCTTTCTTT. It codes for CASSDRRYTEAFF.

This clonotype was seen more than once but under ten times. The chain uses TRBV18 and TRBJ1-2; possible D gene TRBD1, 5 bases. V gave up 3 bases and J gave up 5 bases, with 25 bases separating them. The CDR3 runs 18 residues. Germline V gives CDR1 KGHSH, CDR2 LQKENI. The CDR3 spells CASSPFAPGGSSTYGYTF. In DNA, the CDR3 is TGTGCCAGCTCACCTTTTGCCCCCGGGGGGTCCTCCACGTATGGCTACACCTTC.

By proportion, this clonotype is medium-sized. The chain has TRBV6-6 and TRBJ2-1; TRBD2 matches 16 bases. This CDR3 comprises 19 residues. Germline CDR1 and CDR2: MNHNY and SVGAGI (reference sequence). J lost 5 bases, V lost 0 bases, and 7 bases had no gene match. The CDR3: CASSYSGLAGGLKNNEQFF. The CDR3 DNA reads as TGTGCCAGCAGTTACTCGGGACTAGCGGGGGGGCTTAAGAACAATGAGCAGTTCTTC.

This chain joins TRBV5-1 and TRBJ1-4; 7 bases fit TRBD1. This CDR3 is built from 15 residues. Trimming at V came to 0 bases and at J to 7 bases, leaving 6 bases not matched to a gene. Germline assignment: CDR1 SGHRS and CDR2 YFSETQ. CDR3 nucleotides: TGCGCCAGCAGCTTGGAGGGGGCGGAGGGTGAAAAACTGTTTTTT. Residues: CASSLEGAEGEKLFF.

This clonotype was observed a single time. A much larger clone sits a single nucleotide away, making a read error possible. CDR3 DNA sequence: TGTGCCACCAGCAGAGGTGGGGCCAGCGGGGGATCCTACAATGAGCAGTCCTTC. This encodes CATSRGGASGGSYNEQSF. The chain joins TRBV15 to TRBJ2-1; the match to TRBD2 covers 8 bases. This CDR3 spans 18 amino acids. Germline CDR1 and CDR2: LNHNV and YYDKDF (reference sequence).

A single count supports this clonotype. This sequence joins TRBV20-1 and TRBJ1-1, with a weak D call TRBD1 (6 bases). The germline V gene has CDR1 DFQATT and CDR2 SNEGSKA (reference sequence). The CDR3 covers 13 residues. V lost 6 bases and J lost 0, with 11 bases in between. The CDR3 sequence: CSAGGTVNTEAFF. CDR3 bases: TGCAGTGCAGGGGGGACCGTGAACACTGAAGCTTTCTTT.

J is TRBJ2-2 and V is TRBV6-5; 7 bases map to TRBD1. Germline V gene sequence: CDR1 MNHEY, CDR2 SVGAGI. V was clipped by 5 bases and J by 5 bases; unmatched bases: 2. The CDR3 runs to 13 residues. DNA for the CDR3: TGTGCCAGCAGTGCACAGGGGACCGGGGAGCTGTTTTTT. Amino acid sequence: CASSAQGTGELFF.

This rearrangement joins TRBV7-2 to TRBJ2-3; unclear D gene. CDR1 SGHTA and CDR2 FQGNSA come from the germline V gene. Trimming took 3 bases from V and 3 from J, leaving 7 bases between them. The CDR3 has 13 amino acids. The CDR3 spells CASSLVQTDTQYF. The DNA for the CDR3 is TGTGCCAGCAGCTTGGTCCAGACAGATACGCAGTATTTT.

This clonotype is labeled as medium-sized. This chain links TRBV6-2 or TRBV6-3 with TRBJ2-2, with TRBD1 matching over 10 bases. V gave up 2 bases and J gave up 3 bases; unmatched junction bases: 6. This CDR3 comprises 17 residues. The germline gives CDR1 MNHEY, CDR2 SVGEGT. In nucleotides, the CDR3 is TGTGCCAGCAGTTACGTGGGACAGGGGACGGACACCGGGGAGCTGTTTTTT. Translating it yields CASSYVGQGTDTGELFF.

By frequency in the sample, this clonotype is medium-sized. The chain combines TRBV6-1 with TRBJ2-6; no firm D call. The CDR3 totals 12 residues. The germline gives CDR1 MNHNS, CDR2 SASEGT. The V end was cut by 6 bases, the J end by 3 bases, with 3 bases between. In DNA, the CDR3 is TGTGCCAGCAGCCGTGGGGCCAACGTCCTGACTTTC. Protein product: CASSRGANVLTF.

CDR3 loop: CSATQGLNQPQHF. The CDR3 nucleotides read TGCAGTGCCACACAGGGACTCAATCAGCCCCAGCATTTT. This chain links TRBV20-1 with TRBJ1-5; a weak D match, TRBD1 (6 bases). Trimming removed 6 bases from V and 3 bases from J, with 12 bases in between. CDR1 and CDR2 from the germline V gene are DFQATT and SNEGSKA (reference sequence). CDR3 length: 13 residues.

This clonotype was seen more than once but under ten times. The V and J genes are TRBV6-5 and TRBJ1-1, with D perhaps TRBD1 (5 bases). The germline V gene encodes CDR1 MNHEY and CDR2 SVGAGI. V was trimmed by 1 base and J by 4 bases, leaving 16 bases between them. The CDR3 sequence is 16 residues long. Here the CDR3 reads CASSYWKFREGTEAFF. The DNA of the CDR3 is TGTGCCAGCAGTTACTGGAAATTCAGGGAGGGCACTGAAGCTTTCTTT.

The chain links TRBV29-1 to TRBJ2-7; 8 bases are shared with TRBD1. The V and J ends lost 7 bases and 5 bases, in that order; junction bases with no gene match: 4. The CDR3 contains 11 residues. The germline CDR1 and CDR2 sequences are SQVTM and ANQGSEA. The CDR3: CSGGQGHEQYF. The CDR3 DNA reads TGCAGCGGAGGACAGGGCCACGAGCAGTACTTC.

The chain recombines TRBV5-6 with TRBJ1-2; 10 bases agree with TRBD1. The J segment lost 4 bases and the V segment lost 4 bases, leaving 7 bases of the junction unmatched. Germline CDR1 reads SGHDT; CDR2 reads YYEEEE. This CDR3 region has 15 residues. CDR3 DNA: TGTGCCAGCAGCCCCCGGGACAGGGGAAGCTATGGCTACACCTTC. It is translated as CASSPRDRGSYGYTF. The whole variable domain, filled in from reference TRBV5-6 and TRBJ1-2, reads DAGVTQSPTHLIKTRGQQVTLRCSPKSGHDTVSWYQQALGQGPQFIFQYYEEEERQRGNFPDRFSGHQFPNYSSELNVNALLLGDSALYLCASSPRDRGSYGYTFGSGTRLTVV.